The sequence of this T cell receptor (beta chain) was determined in a study of identical twins (dated by TCRdb to 2016 to 2017). Study-level background: The study deep-sequenced TCR alpha and beta repertoires from monozygotic twins, unrelated adults of various ages and cord blood to test whether fetal clonotypes persist. Replicate twin experiments were performed at different times using different library preparation protocols to rule out contamination. On the study overall, not on this receptor specifically: Recombination models systematically underestimated out-of-frame TCR alpha sharing in monozygotic twins but agreed with sharing between unrelated individuals. Invariant T cells such as MAIT and iNKT could partly confound zero-insertion analyses, though diverse VJ usage argued against this for most clonotypes. Because the same donors could not be followed over many years, the conclusions relied on cross-sectional statistical analysis. Excess twin sharing in beta out-of-frame sequences was weaker because fewer shared sequences lowered the signal-to-noise ratio. Compared with coincidental sharing between unrelated individuals, out-of-frame TCR alpha sequences shared between twins had an excess of sequences with low generation probability. Abundant cord blood beta clonotypes carried fewer insertions; young adult naive repertoires showed a weaker similar trend, while memory repertoires showed none.

The germline V gene provides CDR1 MGHDK and CDR2 SYGVNS. A distance of 12 bases separates the germline ends of V and J, which lose 2 bases and 4 bases respectively. The CDR3 sequence holds 15 residues, the cysteine and phenylalanine included. Of the read, only the CDR3 DNA is kept; its 45 bases are in frame from base 1. Libraries were constructed by 5' RACE. Reads for this sample came from an Illumina HiSeq 2000. A universal primer binding site was added through template switching, and the final cDNA carried a unique molecular identifier so that TCR cDNA molecules could be counted accurately. Specific primers in the conserved constant-segment region were used to synthesize first-strand cDNA for the TCR alpha and beta chains. To control for contamination, every cDNA library was double barcoded, receiving both a SMART-Mk sample barcode and Illumina barcodes. TruSeq adapter sequences and Illumina sample barcodes were added in two successive PCR steps. TCR alpha and beta cDNA libraries were sequenced on the Illumina HiSeq platform with custom primers. Per the original workflow: Unique molecular identifiers were extracted from raw reads with MiGEC, and CDR3 positions were determined with MiXCR. Recombination models were inferred per individual with the repgenHMM and IGoR tools using an EM algorithm. Shared clonotype analysis was performed with the tcR package in R, normalizing sharing by the product of cloneset sizes. To study raw recombination without the effects of thymic and clonal selection, out-of-frame nonproductive sequences were analyzed. The public sequencing data were trimmed at Q25 with fastp and processed into clonotypes with MiXCR by TCRdb, which kept only in-frame beta chains. Entries that share a CDR3 protein sequence are merged under the most common genes and DNA. What appears here as the V and J calls and clone size reflects TCRdb's work, not the paper's. In all, the sample holds over 500,000 distinct CDR3 sequences, and around 20% of those were seen once. The top ten clonotypes cover around 1% of the sample.

Worth noting for this clonotype: Its recognized antigen is unknown. There are no base qualities to consult, and no much larger clone falls within one base.

Every donor was a healthy Caucasian. Three pairs of female monozygotic twins, all aged about 18 to 29 years, made up the twin cohort. Positive isolation kits from Invitrogen were used to isolate CD4+ and CD8+ T cell populations. These data were likewise used in another study, on T cells expressing NK-cell markers. From that second study: Three sorted T-cell subsets (CD3+CD56+NKG2C+, CD3+CD56+NKG2C- and CD3+CD56-NKG2C+) from several donors had their TCR beta-chain repertoires profiled. Of the eight sequenced donors, seven were found to be HCMV-seropositive and one was found to be HCMV-seronegative. To restrict sorting to alphabetaTCR-expressing T cells, an anti-gammadeltaTCR antibody was added in several experiments. For roughly 6 donors, the dominant CD3+CD56+NKG2C+ clonotypes were among the top 10 CD8+ clonotypes and accounted for roughly 1.0-7.5% of CD8+ T cells. Those dominant clonotypes were again the most abundant among CD3+CD56-NKG2C+ cells in several donors, at about 25-65%. Whether the expanded NKG2C-expressing T cell clones were specific for HCMV antigens remained unclear. The eight sequenced donors were randomly selected healthy volunteers, three men and five women. A commercial ELISA kit detecting HCMV-specific IgG in serum was used to determine HCMV serostatus. MIGEC was used to demultiplex reads and group the reads by UMI, and MiTCR was used to assemble and quantify clonotypes. To exclude erroneous sequences, any TCR cDNA sequence not supported by at least two reads was discarded. The tcR package was used for downstream repertoire analysis, with clonotypes matched between fractions based on CDR3 nucleotide sequence plus V segment. VDJmatch was used to annotate antigen specificity against VDJdb, with one amino acid substitution allowed in CDR3.

The specimen was CD4+ T cells sorted from blood. The clonotype was recovered from a woman aged 18-29 years in good health. This receptor chain uses TRBV25-1 and TRBJ2-1; the D segment could be TRBD2, given 5 matching bases. The DNA sequence is TGTGCCAGCAGTGAAGGTCGCGGGCAGTACAATGAGCAGTTCTTC. Translated, it reads CASSEGRGQYNEQFF.